The 25 T cell receptor beta chains presented below share a single source sample, sequenced in a study of blood T cell repertoires in COVID-19 (dated by TCRdb to between 2020 and 2021). The library was generated by the immunoSEQ multiplex PCR assay. Sourced from immuneACCESS, this table was stored by TCRdb with only in-frame sequences that have V and J called. A share of the clones is absent; for the studies checked, an unresolved V gene accounts for under half, and the remainder has no known explanation. In all, the sample holds 280,000 or so clones, and 88% of those were seen once. 9.4% of the sample rests with the top ten. The material sequenced was peripheral blood. The source is a man aged 18 to 29 with active or convalescent COVID-19.

This rearrangement joins TRBV11-2 to TRBJ1-5; 8 bases map to TRBD1. V shed 4 bases, J shed 6 bases, and the junction held 8 bases outside the gene matches. This CDR3 has 15 residues. Germline loops: CDR1 SGHAT, CDR2 FQNNGV. The CDR3 spells CASSYRTGLGQPQHF. The CDR3 region has the DNA TGTGCCAGCAGCTATAGGACAGGGTTAGGTCAGCCCCAGCATTTT.

This rearrangement joins TRBV9 to TRBJ2-3, with 8 nucleotides matching TRBD2. Germline lookup yields CDR1 SGDLS and CDR2 YYNGEE. After removal of 4 bases from V and 7 bases from J, the junction contained 17 bases not matched to a gene. The CDR3 is 17 amino acids. The CDR3 spells CASSHPTTAGGSNTQYF. The CDR3, as DNA: TGTGCCAGCAGCCATCCTACCACGGCGGGGGGTTCAAATACGCAGTATTTT.

This clone has just one count. The chain recombines TRBV3-1 (or the pseudogene TRBV3-2) with TRBJ1-6; D gene uncertain. V was clipped by 4 bases and J by 1 base, with 5 bases between them. The CDR3 runs to 14 residues. The germline V gene encodes CDR1 LGHDT and CDR2 YNNKEL (reference sequence). The DNA of the CDR3 is TGTGCCAGCAGCCCACAATCCTATAATTCACCCCTCCACTTT. Translating it yields CASSPQSYNSPLHF.

This clone occurred a few times. This rearrangement joins TRBV5-6 to TRBJ2-1; 8 positions agree with TRBD2. The ends lost 7 bases at V and 4 bases at J; junction bases unmatched: 7. Germline loops: CDR1 SGHDT, CDR2 YYEEEE. This CDR3 is built from 14 residues. This chain's CDR3 is CASQTSGLYNEQFF. The CDR3 DNA reads as TGTGCCAGCCAAACTAGCGGCTTATACAATGAGCAGTTCTTC.

With respect to this clone: The sample has other DNA sequences that encode this CDR3 too. The chain has TRBV4-1 and TRBJ1-2, with TRBD1 identical over 7 bases. The CDR3 totals 13 residues. Germline CDR1 and CDR2: MGHRA and YSYEKL. V lost 1 base and J lost 5; bases outside the gene matches: 1. CDR3 residues: CASSQGDRYGYTF. CDR3 DNA sequence: TGCGCCAGCAGCCAAGGGGACAGATATGGCTACACCTTC.

The rearrangement uses TRBV6-5 and TRBJ2-7; tentative D call: TRBD2 (6 bases). Germline V gives CDR1 MNHEY, CDR2 SVGAGI. The germline V and J ends were trimmed by 2 bases and 2 bases, with 7 bases remaining between them. There are 13 residues in the CDR3. CDR3 in amino acids: CASSYGEAYEQYF. CDR3 DNA sequence: TGTGCCAGCAGTTACGGGGAGGCCTACGAGCAGTACTTC.

This chain joins TRBV12-3 or TRBV12-4 and TRBJ2-5; unclear D gene. V was trimmed by 4 bases and J by 5 bases, leaving 8 bases between them. There are 12 residues in the CDR3. Written as DNA, the CDR3 is TGTGCCAGCAGTTCCTCCCCGGAGACCCAGTACTTC. It translates to CASSSSPETQYF.

This chain uses TRBV11-2 with TRBJ1-5; 8 bases are a match to TRBD1. Germline-derived CDR1 and CDR2 are SGHAT and FQNNGV. Trimming took 5 bases from V and 0 from J; bases not matched to a gene: 3. This CDR3 spans 15 amino acids. The CDR3 is CASSPDRGSNQPQHF. CDR3 coding DNA: TGTGCCAGCAGCCCCGACAGGGGTAGCAATCAGCCCCAGCATTTT.

The chain couples TRBV15 to TRBJ1-1; 8 bases line up with TRBD1. Germline V gene sequence: CDR1 LNHNV, CDR2 YYDKDF (reference sequence). The CDR3 runs to 15 residues. The V and J ends lost 0 bases and 4 bases, in that order; junction bases with no gene match: 4. CDR3 DNA sequence: TGTGCCACCAGCAGAGACAGAACAGGGGGCACTGAAGCTTTCTTT. It yields the protein CATSRDRTGGTEAFF.

This sequence joins TRBV3-1 (or the pseudogene TRBV3-2) and TRBJ1-5; a weak D match, TRBD1 (5 bases). Germline-derived CDR1 and CDR2 are LGHDT and YNNKEL (reference sequence). V was shortened by 1 base and J by 5 bases, with 12 bases between the two germline ends. CDR3 length: 15 amino acids. CDR3 nucleotide sequence: TGTGCCAGCAGCCAAGGGGGGGGGTTAGATCAGCCCCAGCATTTT. This translates into CASSQGGGLDQPQHF.

The chain links TRBV5-6 to TRBJ2-5; 9 bases agree with TRBD1. The V and J ends lost 0 bases and 4 bases, in that order; junction bases with no gene match: 4. The CDR3 totals 15 residues. The germline V gene encodes CDR1 SGHDT and CDR2 YYEEEE. CDR3 sequence reads: CASSLGQGVGETQYF. The CDR3 nucleotides are TGTGCCAGCAGCTTGGGACAGGGGGTTGGAGAGACCCAGTACTTC.

V is TRBV3-1 (or the pseudogene TRBV3-2) and J is TRBJ2-7; D possibly corresponds to TRBD1 (5 bases). The length of the CDR3 is 13 residues. V was clipped by 4 bases and J by 5 bases, with 12 bases between them. Germline V gives CDR1 LGHDT, CDR2 YNNKEL (reference sequence). CDR3: CASSRYQGNEQYF. In DNA, the CDR3 is TGTGCCAGCAGCCGTTACCAGGGCAACGAGCAGTACTTC.

This chain uses TRBV27 with TRBJ1-6; D is perhaps TRBD1 (6 bases). The length of the CDR3 is 15 residues. Germline V gene lookup returns CDR1 MNHEY and CDR2 SMNVEV (reference sequence). V gave up 8 bases and J gave up 4 bases, with 15 bases separating them. The CDR3 DNA reads as TGTGCCAGCGGAGACAGGAGGTTGTATAATTCACCCCTCCACTTT. Translating it yields CASGDRRLYNSPLHF.

The V call is TRBV5-5, the J call TRBJ2-1; D perhaps matches TRBD1 (6 bases). V was trimmed by 0 bases and J by 7 bases, leaving 14 bases between them. There are 15 residues in the CDR3. Germline V gene data show CDR1 as SGHKS and CDR2 as YYEKEE (reference sequence). CDR3 nucleotides: TGTGCCAGCAGCTTGGGGTCAGGGGCTTTAAATGAGCAGTTCTTC. Translated, it gives CASSLGSGALNEQFF.

CDR3: CASSHPVEKETQYF. The CDR3 bases are TGCGCCAGCAGCCACCCGGTTGAAAAAGAGACCCAGTACTTC. V and J are TRBV4-1 and TRBJ2-5; D is unclear. The CDR3 spans 14 residues. Per the germline V gene, CDR1 is MGHRA and CDR2 is YSYEKL. Trimming removed 3 bases from V and 3 bases from J, with 11 bases in between.

The rearrangement links TRBV4-1 to TRBJ2-5, with 10 bases that match TRBD1. V shed 0 bases and J 1 base; nucleotides not matched to a gene: 8. The CDR3 is made up of 18 amino acids. CDR1 is MGHRA and CDR2 is YSYEKL in the germline V gene. The CDR3 sequence is CASSQEGPGTGVQETQYF. CDR3 DNA: TGCGCCAGCAGCCAAGAAGGGCCCGGGACAGGGGTCCAAGAGACCCAGTACTTC.

The gene calls are TRBV5-1 and TRBJ2-1; 8 bases align to TRBD2. The CDR3 is 15 residues long. V lost 4 bases and J lost 6; bases outside the gene matches: 9. The germline gives CDR1 SGHRS, CDR2 YFSETQ. The CDR3 spells CASSRGSGGINEQFF. CDR3 bases: TGCGCCAGCAGCCGCGGAAGCGGGGGAATCAATGAGCAGTTCTTC.

The chain carries TRBV25-1 and TRBJ2-2, with 10 nucleotides matching TRBD1. V shed 3 bases and J 7 bases; nucleotides not matched to a gene: 8. Per germline, CDR1 MGHDK and CDR2 SYGVNS. The CDR3 extends over 16 amino acids. CDR3: CASSDSDRGRIGELFF. The CDR3 region has the DNA TGTGCCAGCAGTGATTCTGACAGGGGGCGTATCGGGGAGCTGTTTTTT.

V usage is TRBV7-2 and J usage is TRBJ2-2, with a tentative D call TRBD2 (6 bases). The germline V gene encodes CDR1 SGHTA and CDR2 FQGNSA. The CDR3 extends over 19 amino acids. V lost 1 base, J lost 4 bases, and 22 bases lay in between. In DNA, the CDR3 is TGTGCCAGCAGCTTAGGCCCGGGGGTTGATCGGGCGGGCACCGGGGAGCTGTTTTTT. The encoded protein is CASSLGPGVDRAGTGELFF.

The chain combines TRBV4-3 with TRBJ2-2; TRBD2 matches 8 bases. V was clipped by 4 bases and J by 4 bases; unmatched bases: 8. CDR1 is LGHNA and CDR2 is YSLEER in the germline V gene. This CDR3 contains 16 residues. The CDR3 sequence: CASSPREGRSTGELFF. In DNA form, the CDR3 reads TGCGCCAGCAGCCCCCGGGAGGGTAGGAGCACCGGGGAGCTGTTTTTT.

The V call is TRBV25-1, the J call TRBJ2-1; 7 nucleotides agree with TRBD1. The V segment lost 5 bases and the J segment 5 bases; nucleotides outside the gene matches: 3. The germline V gene encodes CDR1 MGHDK and CDR2 SYGVNS. This CDR3 has 13 amino acids. DNA for the CDR3: TGTGCCAGCAGTAAACAGGGGAACAATGAGCAGTTCTTC. Residues: CASSKQGNNEQFF.

The chain has TRBV19 and TRBJ1-5, with 11 nucleotides matching TRBD1. The V and J ends lost 6 bases and 9 bases, in that order; junction bases with no gene match: 7. This CDR3 contains 14 residues. Germline CDR1 reads LNHDA; CDR2 reads SQIVND (reference sequence). The CDR3 DNA is TGTGCCAGTAGGGGGACAGGGGGGACCCGGCCCCAGCATTTT. Translating it yields CASRGTGGTRPQHF.

The genes are TRBV9 and TRBJ1-2; 9 bases align to TRBD1. The CDR3 has 15 residues. Trimming at V came to 3 bases and at J to 5 bases, leaving 8 bases not matched to a gene. Germline values: CDR1 SGDLS, CDR2 YYNGEE. The CDR3 DNA reads TGTGCCAGCAGCGCCTCCGGGACAGGGAGATATGGCTACACCTTC. Encoded protein: CASSASGTGRYGYTF.

J is TRBJ1-5 and V is TRBV7-8; the match to TRBD1 covers 7 bases. Germline V gene sequence: CDR1 SGHVS, CDR2 FQNEAQ. The V segment lost 5 bases and the J segment 0 bases; nucleotides outside the gene matches: 19. The CDR3 is 20 amino acids. The CDR3 is CASSTIPGTVQSYSNQPQHF. In DNA form, the CDR3 reads TGTGCCAGCAGCACGATACCCGGGACAGTCCAGTCCTATAGCAATCAGCCCCAGCATTTT.

Regarding this clone: The junction and the germline gene differ at one end; a read error may be behind it. The chain links TRBV7-9 to TRBJ1-6, with a tentative D call TRBD1 (5 bases). CDR3 length equals 15 residues. Per the germline V gene, CDR1 is SEHNR and CDR2 is FQNEAQ (reference sequence). CDR3 in DNA: TGCGCCAGCAGCCGAGCGACCGGGGGGGGTTCACCCCTCCACTTT. It encodes CASSRATGGGSPLHF.